This T cell receptor beta chain was sequenced during a study of blood T cell repertoires in COVID-19. The V gene's germline CDR1 is MNHNY and CDR2 SVGAGI (reference sequence). The V gene end was trimmed by 8 bases and the J gene end by 7 bases; junction bases not matched to a gene: 4. The CDR3 is 12 residues long. Method: immunoSEQ multiplex PCR; TCRdb's copy keeps in-frame clones and lacks some. This table holds 150,000 to 200,000 clones, roughly 79% found once. The clonotype comes from a man between 60 and 75 years old with active or convalescent COVID-19. The sample was peripheral blood. The chain combines TRBV6-6 with TRBJ2-5, with 10 bases matching TRBD1. This chain's CDR3 is CASGQGDGTQYF. The CDR3 DNA follows: TGTGCCAGCGGACAGGGGGACGGGACCCAGTACTTC.